The clone carrying this T cell receptor beta chain occurred many times. Its target is unknown. This sample was included in a study of Graves' ophthalmopathy and Graves' hyperthyroidism. Study-level points and caveats: Forecasting of ophthalmopathy progression by the model achieved roughly 69% sensitivity and 72% to 85% specificity. Using a 13-signature model, the authors split ophthalmopathy from stable hyperthyroidism, with roughly 90% sensitivity and approximately 81% specificity. Also, most clonotypes expanded in the thyroid above 0.001 frequency appeared in blood.

Each diagnosis was determined on the basis of clinical symptoms, serum thyroxine, TRAb, thyroid ultrasound and orbital computed tomography. The J segment lost 3 bases and the V segment lost 7 bases, leaving 4 bases of the junction unmatched. The CDR3 is made up of 15 amino acids. Germline V CDR1 and CDR2: SEHNR, FQNEAQ (reference sequence). Amplified TCR beta CDR3 regions were obtained using RNA transcripts as template. RT-PCR in the first round used HTBI primers; a second-round multiplex PCR followed. TCRdb independently ran MiXCR on the multiplex PCR reads; one entry per CDR3 protein. The table shows about 700,000 distinct CDR3 sequences, with about 40% occurring only once.

The TCR comes from an adult man with Graves' ophthalmopathy. The specimen sequenced was peripheral blood. This chain links TRBV7-9 with TRBJ1-4, with 11 bases lining up with TRBD1. The CDR3 sequence: CASNQGQGANEKLFF. The CDR3 DNA is TGTGCCAGCAACCAGGGACAGGGGGCTAATGAAAAACTGTTTTTT.